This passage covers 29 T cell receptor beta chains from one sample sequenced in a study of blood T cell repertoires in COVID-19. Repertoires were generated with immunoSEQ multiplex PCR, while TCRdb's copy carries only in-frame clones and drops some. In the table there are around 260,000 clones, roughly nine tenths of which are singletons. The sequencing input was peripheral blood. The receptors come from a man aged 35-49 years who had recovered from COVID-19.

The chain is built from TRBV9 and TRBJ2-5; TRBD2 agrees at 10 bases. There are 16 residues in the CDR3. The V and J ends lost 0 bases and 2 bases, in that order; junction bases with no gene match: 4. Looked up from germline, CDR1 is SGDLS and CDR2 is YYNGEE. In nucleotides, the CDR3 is TGTGCCAGCAGCGTAGGGGCTAGCGGGGGACAAGAGACCCAGTACTTC. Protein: CASSVGASGGQETQYF.

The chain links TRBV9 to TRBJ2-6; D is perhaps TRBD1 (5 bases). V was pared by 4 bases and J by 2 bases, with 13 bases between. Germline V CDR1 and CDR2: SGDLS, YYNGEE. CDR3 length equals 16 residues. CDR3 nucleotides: TGTGCCAGCAGCTTTCCAGGGAACCCTGGGGCCAACGTCCTGACTTTC. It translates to CASSFPGNPGANVLTF.

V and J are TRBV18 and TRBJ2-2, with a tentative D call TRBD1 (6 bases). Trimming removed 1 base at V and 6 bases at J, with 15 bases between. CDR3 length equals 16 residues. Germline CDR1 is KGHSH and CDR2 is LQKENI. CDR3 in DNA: TGTGCCAGCTCACCACGTTCAGGACAGAGCTCCGGGGAGCTGTTTTTT. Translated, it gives CASSPRSGQSSGELFF.

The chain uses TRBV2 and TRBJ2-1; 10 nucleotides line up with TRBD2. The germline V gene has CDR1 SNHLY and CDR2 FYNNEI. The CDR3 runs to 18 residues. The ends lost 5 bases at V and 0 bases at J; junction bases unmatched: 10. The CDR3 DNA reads TGTGCCAGCAGTTCGACGAGTAGCGGGAGGAGCTCCTACAATGAGCAGTTCTTC. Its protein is CASSSTSSGRSSYNEQFF.

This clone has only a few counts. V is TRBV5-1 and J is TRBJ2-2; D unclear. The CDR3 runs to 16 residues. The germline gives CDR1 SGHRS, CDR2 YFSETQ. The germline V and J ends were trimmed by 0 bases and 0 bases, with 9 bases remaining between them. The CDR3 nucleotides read TGCGCCAGCAGCTTGGCCGGTCTACCGAACACCGGGGAGCTGTTTTTT. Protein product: CASSLAGLPNTGELFF.

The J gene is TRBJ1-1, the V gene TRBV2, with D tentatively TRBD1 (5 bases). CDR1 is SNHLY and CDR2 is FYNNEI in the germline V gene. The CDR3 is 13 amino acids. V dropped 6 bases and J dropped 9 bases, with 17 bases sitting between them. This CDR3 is CASRVNTQGKAFF. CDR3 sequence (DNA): TGTGCCAGCAGGGTAAATACGCAGGGTAAAGCTTTCTTT.

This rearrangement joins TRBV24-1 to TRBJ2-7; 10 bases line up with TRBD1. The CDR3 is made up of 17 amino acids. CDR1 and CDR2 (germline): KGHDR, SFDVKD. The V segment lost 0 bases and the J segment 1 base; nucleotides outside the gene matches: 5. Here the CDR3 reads CATSDLGWGQGSYEQYF. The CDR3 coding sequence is TGTGCCACCAGTGATTTGGGGTGGGGACAGGGGTCCTACGAGCAGTACTTC.

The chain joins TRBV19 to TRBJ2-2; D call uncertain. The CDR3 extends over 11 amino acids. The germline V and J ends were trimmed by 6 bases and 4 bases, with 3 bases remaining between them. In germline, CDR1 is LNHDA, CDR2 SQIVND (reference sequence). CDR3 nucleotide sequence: TGTGCCAGTAGGAGCACCGGGGAGCTGTTTTTT. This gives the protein CASRSTGELFF.

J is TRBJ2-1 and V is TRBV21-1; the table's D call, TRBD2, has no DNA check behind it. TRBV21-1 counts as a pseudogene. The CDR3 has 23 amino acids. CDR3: CASSRSILAGPNPGNYSYNEQFF. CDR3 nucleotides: TGTGCCAGCAGCAGATCAATACTAGCGGGACCTAACCCGGGTAATTACTCCTACAATGAGCAGTTCTTC.

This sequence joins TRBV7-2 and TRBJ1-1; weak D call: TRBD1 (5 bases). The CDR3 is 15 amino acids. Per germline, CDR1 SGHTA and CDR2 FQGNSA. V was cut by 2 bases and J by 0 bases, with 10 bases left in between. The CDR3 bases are TGTGCCAGCAGCTTATCGGGGGACTTGAACACTGAAGCTTTCTTT. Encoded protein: CASSLSGDLNTEAFF.

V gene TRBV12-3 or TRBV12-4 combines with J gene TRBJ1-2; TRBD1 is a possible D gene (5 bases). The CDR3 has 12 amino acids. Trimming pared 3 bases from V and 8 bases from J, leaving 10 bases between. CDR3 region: CASSLGGNGYTF. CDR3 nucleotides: TGTGCCAGCAGTTTGGGGGGGAACGGCTACACCTTC.

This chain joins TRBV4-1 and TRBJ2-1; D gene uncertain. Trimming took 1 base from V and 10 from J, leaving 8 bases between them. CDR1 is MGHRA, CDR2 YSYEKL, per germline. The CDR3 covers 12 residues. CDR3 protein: CASSQVLAEQFF. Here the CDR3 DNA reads TGCGCCAGCAGCCAAGTGCTGGCCGAGCAGTTCTTC.

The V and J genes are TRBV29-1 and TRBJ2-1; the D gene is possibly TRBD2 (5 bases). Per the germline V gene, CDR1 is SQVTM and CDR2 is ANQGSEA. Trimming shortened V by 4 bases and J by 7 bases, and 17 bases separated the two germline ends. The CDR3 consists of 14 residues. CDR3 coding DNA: TGCAGCGTTGCGGCGAGACTAATAAAAAATGAGCAGTTCTTC. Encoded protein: CSVAARLIKNEQFF.

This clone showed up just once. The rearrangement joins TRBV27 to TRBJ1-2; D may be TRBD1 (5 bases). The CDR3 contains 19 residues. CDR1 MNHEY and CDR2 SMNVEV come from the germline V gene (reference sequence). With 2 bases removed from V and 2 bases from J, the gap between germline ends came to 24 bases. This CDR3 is CASSLISLAQDKGNYGYTF. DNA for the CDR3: TGTGCCAGCAGTTTAATCTCTCTCGCCCAGGACAAAGGGAACTATGGCTACACCTTC.

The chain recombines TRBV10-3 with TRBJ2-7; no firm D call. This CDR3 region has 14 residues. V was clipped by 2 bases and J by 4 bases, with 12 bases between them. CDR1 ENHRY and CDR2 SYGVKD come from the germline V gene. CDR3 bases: TGTGCCATCAGTGAGGGTGCAGATACGTACGAGCAGTACTTC. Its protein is CAISEGADTYEQYF.

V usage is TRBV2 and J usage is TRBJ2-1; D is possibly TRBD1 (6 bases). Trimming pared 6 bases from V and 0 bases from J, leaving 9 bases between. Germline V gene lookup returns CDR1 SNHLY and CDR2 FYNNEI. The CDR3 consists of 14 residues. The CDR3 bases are TGTGCCAGCAGATGGGACAACTCCTACAATGAGCAGTTCTTC. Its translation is CASRWDNSYNEQFF.

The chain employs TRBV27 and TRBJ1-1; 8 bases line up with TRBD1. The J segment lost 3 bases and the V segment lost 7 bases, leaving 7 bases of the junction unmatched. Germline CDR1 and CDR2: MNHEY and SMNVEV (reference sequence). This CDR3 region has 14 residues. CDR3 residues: CASTLRQGYTEAFF. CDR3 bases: TGTGCCAGCACCCTCCGACAGGGGTACACTGAAGCTTTCTTT.

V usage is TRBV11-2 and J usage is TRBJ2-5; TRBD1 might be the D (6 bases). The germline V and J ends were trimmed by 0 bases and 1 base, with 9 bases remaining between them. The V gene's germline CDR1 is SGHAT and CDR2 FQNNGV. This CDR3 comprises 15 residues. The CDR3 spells CASSLDRGGQETQYF. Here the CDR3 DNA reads TGTGCCAGCAGCTTAGATCGAGGGGGCCAAGAGACCCAGTACTTC.

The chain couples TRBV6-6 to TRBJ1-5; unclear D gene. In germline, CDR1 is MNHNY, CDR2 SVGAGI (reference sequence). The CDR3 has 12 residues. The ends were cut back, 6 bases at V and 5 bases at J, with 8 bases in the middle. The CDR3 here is CASRLTHQPQHF. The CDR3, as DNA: TGTGCCAGCAGGCTTACACATCAGCCCCAGCATTTT.

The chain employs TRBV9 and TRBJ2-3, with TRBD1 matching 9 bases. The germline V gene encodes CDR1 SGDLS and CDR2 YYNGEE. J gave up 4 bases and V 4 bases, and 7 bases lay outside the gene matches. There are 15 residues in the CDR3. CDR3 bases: TGTGCCAGCAGCTTACGGACAGGGGACGCAGATACGCAGTATTTT. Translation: CASSLRTGDADTQYF.

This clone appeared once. The CDR3 sequence is CASSLDPTSSYNEQFF. The CDR3, as DNA: TGTGCCAGCAGCCTGGACCCCACTAGCTCCTACAATGAGCAGTTCTTC. This chain links TRBV5-6 with TRBJ2-1; D possibly corresponds to TRBD2 (5 bases). The CDR3 has 16 amino acids. Deletions cut 4 bases from V and 0 bases from J, with 14 bases between. From germline, CDR1 is SGHDT and CDR2 YYEEEE.

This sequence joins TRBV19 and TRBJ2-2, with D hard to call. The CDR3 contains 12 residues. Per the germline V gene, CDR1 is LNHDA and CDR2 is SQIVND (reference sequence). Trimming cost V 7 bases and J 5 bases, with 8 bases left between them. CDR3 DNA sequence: TGTGCCAGTAATGAGAGGACCGGGGAGCTGTTTTTT. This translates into CASNERTGELFF.

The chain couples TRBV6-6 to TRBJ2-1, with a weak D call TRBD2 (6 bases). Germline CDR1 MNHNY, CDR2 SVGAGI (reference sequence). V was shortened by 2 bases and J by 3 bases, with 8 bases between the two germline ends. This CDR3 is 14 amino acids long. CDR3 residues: CASSYTGVYNEQFF. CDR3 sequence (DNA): TGTGCCAGCAGTTACACGGGGGTCTACAATGAGCAGTTCTTC.

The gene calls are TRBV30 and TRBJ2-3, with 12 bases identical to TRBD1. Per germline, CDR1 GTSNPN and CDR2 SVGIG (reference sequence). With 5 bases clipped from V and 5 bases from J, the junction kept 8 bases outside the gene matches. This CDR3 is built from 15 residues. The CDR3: CAWRGTGGRVDTQYF. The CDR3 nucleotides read TGTGCCTGGCGTGGGACAGGGGGCAGGGTAGATACGCAGTATTTT.

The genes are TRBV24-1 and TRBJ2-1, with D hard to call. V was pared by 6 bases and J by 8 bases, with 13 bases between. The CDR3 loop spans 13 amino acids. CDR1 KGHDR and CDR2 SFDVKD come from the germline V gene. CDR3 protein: CATSRGGLDEQFF. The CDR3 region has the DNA TGTGCCACCAGTAGAGGCGGATTGGATGAGCAGTTCTTC.

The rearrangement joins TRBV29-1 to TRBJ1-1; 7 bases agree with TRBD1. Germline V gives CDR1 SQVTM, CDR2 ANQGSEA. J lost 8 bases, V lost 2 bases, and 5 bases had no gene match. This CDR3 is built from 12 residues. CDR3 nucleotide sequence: TGCAGCGTTGAACGGGGGGGACAGGAAGCTTTCTTT. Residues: CSVERGGQEAFF.

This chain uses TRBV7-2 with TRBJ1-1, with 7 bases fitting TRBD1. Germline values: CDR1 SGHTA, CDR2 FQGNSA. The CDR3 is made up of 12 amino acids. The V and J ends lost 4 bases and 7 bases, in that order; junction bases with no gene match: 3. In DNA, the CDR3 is TGTGCCAGCAGCTCTAACAGGGGTGAAGCTTTCTTT. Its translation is CASSSNRGEAFF.

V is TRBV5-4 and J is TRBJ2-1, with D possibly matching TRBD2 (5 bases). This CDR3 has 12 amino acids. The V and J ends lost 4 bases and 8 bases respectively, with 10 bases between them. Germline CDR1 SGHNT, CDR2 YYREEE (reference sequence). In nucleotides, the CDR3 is TGTGCCAGCAGCCGGCGGGTGGATGAGCAGTTCTTC. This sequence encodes CASSRRVDEQFF. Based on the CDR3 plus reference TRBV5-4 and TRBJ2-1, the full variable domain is ETGVTQSPTHLIKTRGQQVTLRCSSQSGHNTVSWYQQALGQGPQFIFQYYREEENGRGNFPPRFSGLQFPNYSSELNVNALELDDSALYLCASSRRVDEQFFGPGTRLTVL.

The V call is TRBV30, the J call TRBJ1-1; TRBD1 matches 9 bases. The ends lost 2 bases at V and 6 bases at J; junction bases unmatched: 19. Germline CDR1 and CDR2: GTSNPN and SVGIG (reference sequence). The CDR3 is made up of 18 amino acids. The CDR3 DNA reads TGTGCCTGGAGTACCACCCCGGGACAGGGCATGCTCTGGGCTGAAGCTTTCTTT. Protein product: CAWSTTPGQGMLWAEAFF.